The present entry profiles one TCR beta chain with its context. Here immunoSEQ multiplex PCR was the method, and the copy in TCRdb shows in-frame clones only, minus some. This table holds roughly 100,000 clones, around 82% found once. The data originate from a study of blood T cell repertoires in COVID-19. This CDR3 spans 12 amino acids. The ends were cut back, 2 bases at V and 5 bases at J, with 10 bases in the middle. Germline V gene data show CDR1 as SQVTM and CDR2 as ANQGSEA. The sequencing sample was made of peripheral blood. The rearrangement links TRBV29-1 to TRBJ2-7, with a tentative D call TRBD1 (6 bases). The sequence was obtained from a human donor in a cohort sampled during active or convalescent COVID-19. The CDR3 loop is CSVEQGHDEQYF. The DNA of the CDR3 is TGCAGCGTTGAACAGGGGCACGACGAGCAGTACTTC.